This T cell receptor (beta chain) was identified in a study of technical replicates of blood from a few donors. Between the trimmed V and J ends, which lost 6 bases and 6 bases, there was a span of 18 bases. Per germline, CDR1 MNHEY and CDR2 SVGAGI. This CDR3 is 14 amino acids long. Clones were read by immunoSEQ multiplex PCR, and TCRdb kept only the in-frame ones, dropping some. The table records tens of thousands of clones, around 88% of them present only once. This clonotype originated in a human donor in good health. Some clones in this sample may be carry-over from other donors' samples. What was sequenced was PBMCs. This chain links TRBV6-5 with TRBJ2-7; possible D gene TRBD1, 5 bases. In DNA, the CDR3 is TGTGCCAGCAGGTATAGGGCAGGGTCGTCCGAGCAGTACTTC. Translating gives CASRYRAGSSEQYF.